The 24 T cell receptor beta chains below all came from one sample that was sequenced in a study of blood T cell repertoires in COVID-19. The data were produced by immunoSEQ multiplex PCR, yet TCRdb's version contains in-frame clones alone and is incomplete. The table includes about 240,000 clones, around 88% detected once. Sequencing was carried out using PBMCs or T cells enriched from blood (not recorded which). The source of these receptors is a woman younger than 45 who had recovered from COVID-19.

CDR3 nucleotide sequence: TGTGCCAGCAGCCAATTTGCAGGGGGCGAGCAGCCCCAGCATTTT. This gives the protein CASSQFAGGEQPQHF. The rearrangement joins TRBV16 to TRBJ1-5; 8 bases are a match to TRBD1. CDR3 length: 15 amino acids. Germline CDR1 is KGHSY and CDR2 is FQNENV. J lost 7 bases, V lost 1 base, and 6 bases had no gene match. Full variable domain (outside the CDR3, taken from reference TRBV16 and TRBJ1-5): GEEVAQTPKHLVRGEGQKAKLYCAPIKGHSYVFWYQQVLKNEFKFLISFQNENVFDETGMPKERFSAKCLPNSPCSLEIQATKLEDSAVYFCASSQFAGGEQPQHFGDGTRLSIL.

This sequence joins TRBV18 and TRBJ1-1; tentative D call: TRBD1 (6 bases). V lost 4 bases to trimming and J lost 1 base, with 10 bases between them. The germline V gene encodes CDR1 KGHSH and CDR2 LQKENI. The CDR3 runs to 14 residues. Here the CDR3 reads CASSLGAGNTEAFF. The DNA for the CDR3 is TGTGCCAGCTCACTGGGGGCCGGGAACACTGAAGCTTTCTTT.

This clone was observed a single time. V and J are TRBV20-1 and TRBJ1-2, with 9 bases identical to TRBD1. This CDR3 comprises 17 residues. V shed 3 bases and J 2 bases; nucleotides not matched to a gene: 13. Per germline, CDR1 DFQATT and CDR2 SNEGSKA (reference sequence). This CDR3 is CSASLVGTGRFNYGYTF. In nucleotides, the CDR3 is TGCAGTGCTAGTTTAGTAGGGACAGGGAGATTCAACTATGGCTACACCTTC.

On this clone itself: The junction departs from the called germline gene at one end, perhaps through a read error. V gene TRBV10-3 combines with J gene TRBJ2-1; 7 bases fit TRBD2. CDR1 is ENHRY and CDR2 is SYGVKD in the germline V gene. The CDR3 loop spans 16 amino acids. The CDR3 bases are TGTGCCATCAGGGAGACTAGCCTTAGCTCCTACAGTGAGCAGTTCTTC. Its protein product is CAIRETSLSSYSEQFF.

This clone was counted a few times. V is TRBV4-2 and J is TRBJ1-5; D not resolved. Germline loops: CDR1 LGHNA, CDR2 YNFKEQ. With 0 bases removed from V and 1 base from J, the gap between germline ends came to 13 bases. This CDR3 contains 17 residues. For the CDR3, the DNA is TGTGCCAGCAGCCAAGAACCGAACAGAGTAAGCAATCAGCCCCAGCATTTT. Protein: CASSQEPNRVSNQPQHF.

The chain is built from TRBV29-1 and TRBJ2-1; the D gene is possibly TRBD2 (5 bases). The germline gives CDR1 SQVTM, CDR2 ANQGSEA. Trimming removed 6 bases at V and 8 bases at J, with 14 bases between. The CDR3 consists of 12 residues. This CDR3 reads CSVPTRGDEQFF. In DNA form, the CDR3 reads TGCAGCGTCCCGACTCGGGGTGATGAGCAGTTCTTC.

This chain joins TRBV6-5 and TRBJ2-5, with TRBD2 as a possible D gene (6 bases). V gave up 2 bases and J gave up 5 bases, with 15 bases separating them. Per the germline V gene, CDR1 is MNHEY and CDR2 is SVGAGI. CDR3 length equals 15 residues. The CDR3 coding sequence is TGTGCCAGCAGTTACATACCGGAGGGGAGGGAGACCCAGTACTTC. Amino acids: CASSYIPEGRETQYF.

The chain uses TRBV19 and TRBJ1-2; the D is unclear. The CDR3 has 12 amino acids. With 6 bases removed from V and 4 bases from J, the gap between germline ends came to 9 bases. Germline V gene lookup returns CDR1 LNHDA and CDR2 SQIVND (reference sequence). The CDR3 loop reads CASRGSLYGYTF. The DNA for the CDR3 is TGTGCCAGTAGGGGGAGCCTCTATGGCTACACCTTC.

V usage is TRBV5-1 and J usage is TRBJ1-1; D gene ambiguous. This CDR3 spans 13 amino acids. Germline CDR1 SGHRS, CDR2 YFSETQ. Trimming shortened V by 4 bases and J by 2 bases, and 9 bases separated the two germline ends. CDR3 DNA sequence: TGCGCCAGCAGCGCCCAGATAAACACTGAAGCTTTCTTT. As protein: CASSAQINTEAFF.

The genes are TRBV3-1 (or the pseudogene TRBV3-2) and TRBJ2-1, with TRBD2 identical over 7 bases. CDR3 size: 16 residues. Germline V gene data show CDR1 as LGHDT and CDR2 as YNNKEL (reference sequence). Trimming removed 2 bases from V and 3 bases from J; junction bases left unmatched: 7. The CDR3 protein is CASSQRALALYNEQFF. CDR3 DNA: TGTGCCAGCAGCCAAAGGGCACTAGCGCTCTACAATGAGCAGTTCTTC.

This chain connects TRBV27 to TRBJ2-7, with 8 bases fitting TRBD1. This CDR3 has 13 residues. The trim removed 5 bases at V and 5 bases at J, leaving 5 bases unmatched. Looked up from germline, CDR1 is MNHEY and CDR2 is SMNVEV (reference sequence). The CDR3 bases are TGTGCCAGCAGTCCGGACAGGGCGAACGAGCAGTACTTC. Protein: CASSPDRANEQYF.

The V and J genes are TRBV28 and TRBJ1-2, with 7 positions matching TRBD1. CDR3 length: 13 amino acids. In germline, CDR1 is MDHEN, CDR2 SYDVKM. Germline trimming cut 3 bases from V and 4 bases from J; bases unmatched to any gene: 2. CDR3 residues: CASSLGQSYGYTF. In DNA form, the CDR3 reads TGTGCCAGCAGTTTGGGACAGTCCTATGGCTACACCTTC.

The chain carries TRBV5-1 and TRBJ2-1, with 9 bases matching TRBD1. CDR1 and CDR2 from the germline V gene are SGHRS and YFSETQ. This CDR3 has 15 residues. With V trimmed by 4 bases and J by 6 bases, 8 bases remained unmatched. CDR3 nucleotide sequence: TGCGCCAGCAGCCCGGGACAGGGAATGGTCAATGAGCAGTTCTTC. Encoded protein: CASSPGQGMVNEQFF.

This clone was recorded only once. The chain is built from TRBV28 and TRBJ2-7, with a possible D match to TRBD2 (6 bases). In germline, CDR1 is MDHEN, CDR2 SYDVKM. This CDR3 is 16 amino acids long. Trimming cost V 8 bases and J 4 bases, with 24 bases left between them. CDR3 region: CASHAQPGTDRYEQYF. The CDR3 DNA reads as TGTGCCAGCCACGCTCAACCCGGGACTGACCGGTACGAGCAGTACTTC.

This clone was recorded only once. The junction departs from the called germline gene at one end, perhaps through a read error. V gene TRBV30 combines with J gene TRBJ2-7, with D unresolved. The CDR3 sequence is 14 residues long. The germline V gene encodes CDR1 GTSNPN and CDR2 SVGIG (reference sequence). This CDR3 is CAWRVFSSFNEQYF. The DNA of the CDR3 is TGTGCCTGGCGTGTTTTTAGCTCCTTTAACGAGCAGTACTTC.

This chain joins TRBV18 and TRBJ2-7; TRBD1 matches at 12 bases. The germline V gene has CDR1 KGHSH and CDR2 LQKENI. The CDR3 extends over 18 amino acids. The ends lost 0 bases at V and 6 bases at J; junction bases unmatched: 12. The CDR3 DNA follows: TGTGCCAGCTCACCACCAGCCTTTTCGGGACAGGGGGCTGGCGAGCAGTACTTC. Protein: CASSPPAFSGQGAGEQYF.

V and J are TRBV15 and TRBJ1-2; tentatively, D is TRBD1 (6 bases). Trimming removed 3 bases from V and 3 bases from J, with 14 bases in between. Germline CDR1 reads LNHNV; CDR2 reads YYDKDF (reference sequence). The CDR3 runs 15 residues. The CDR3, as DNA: TGTGCCACCAGCAGTTGGGGTGCAGGGGACTATGGCTACACCTTC. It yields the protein CATSSWGAGDYGYTF.

CDR3 residues: CASSPLLENTEAFF. CDR3 nucleotide sequence: TGTGCCAGCTCACCCCTACTAGAGAACACTGAAGCTTTCTTT. The chain is built from TRBV18 and TRBJ1-1; D gene unclear. The germline CDR1 and CDR2 sequences are KGHSH and LQKENI. Trimming left V 3 bases short and J 1 base short, with 9 bases between. The CDR3 loop spans 14 amino acids.

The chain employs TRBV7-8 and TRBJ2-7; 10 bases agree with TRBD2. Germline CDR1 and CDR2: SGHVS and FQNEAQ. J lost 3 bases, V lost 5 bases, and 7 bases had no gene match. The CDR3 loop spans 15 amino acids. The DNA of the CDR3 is TGTGCCAGCAGCGTCTCAGCGGGAGGGTTCTACGAGCAGTACTTC. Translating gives CASSVSAGGFYEQYF.

The CDR3 region is CASSSDRGRVTDTQYF. The CDR3 nucleotides read TGTGCCAGCAGCTCGGACAGGGGGCGAGTCACAGATACGCAGTATTTT. V and J are TRBV11-2 and TRBJ2-3; 11 bases agree with TRBD1. Germline trimming cut 4 bases from V and 2 bases from J; bases unmatched to any gene: 5. The CDR3 has 16 amino acids. Germline V lookup: CDR1 SGHAT, CDR2 FQNNGV.

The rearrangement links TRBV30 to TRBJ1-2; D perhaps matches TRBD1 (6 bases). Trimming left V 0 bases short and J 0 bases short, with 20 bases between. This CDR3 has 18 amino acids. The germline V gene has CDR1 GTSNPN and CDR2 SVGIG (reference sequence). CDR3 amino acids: CAWSVSSWTDRPNYGYTF. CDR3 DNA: TGTGCCTGGAGTGTATCGTCTTGGACAGATCGCCCTAACTATGGCTACACCTTC.

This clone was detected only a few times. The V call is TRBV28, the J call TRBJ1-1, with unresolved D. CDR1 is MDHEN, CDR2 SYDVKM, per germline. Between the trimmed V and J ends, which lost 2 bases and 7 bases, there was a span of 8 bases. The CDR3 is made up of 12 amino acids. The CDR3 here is CASSLGPFEAFF. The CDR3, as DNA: TGTGCCAGCAGTTTAGGGCCTTTTGAAGCTTTCTTT.

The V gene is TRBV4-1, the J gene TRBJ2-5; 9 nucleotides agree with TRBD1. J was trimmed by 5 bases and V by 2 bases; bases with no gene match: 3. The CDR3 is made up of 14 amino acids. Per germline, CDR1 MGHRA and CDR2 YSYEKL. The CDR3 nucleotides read TGCGCCAGCAGCCAAACAGGGGGCCGTGAGACCCAGTACTTC. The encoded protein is CASSQTGGRETQYF.

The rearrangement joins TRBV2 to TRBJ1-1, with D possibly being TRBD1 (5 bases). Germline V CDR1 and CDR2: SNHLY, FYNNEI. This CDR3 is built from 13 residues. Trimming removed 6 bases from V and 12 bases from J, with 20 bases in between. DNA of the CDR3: TGTGCCAGCAGCCAAAACGCAGGGTTAGAAACTTTCTTT. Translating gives CASSQNAGLETFF.